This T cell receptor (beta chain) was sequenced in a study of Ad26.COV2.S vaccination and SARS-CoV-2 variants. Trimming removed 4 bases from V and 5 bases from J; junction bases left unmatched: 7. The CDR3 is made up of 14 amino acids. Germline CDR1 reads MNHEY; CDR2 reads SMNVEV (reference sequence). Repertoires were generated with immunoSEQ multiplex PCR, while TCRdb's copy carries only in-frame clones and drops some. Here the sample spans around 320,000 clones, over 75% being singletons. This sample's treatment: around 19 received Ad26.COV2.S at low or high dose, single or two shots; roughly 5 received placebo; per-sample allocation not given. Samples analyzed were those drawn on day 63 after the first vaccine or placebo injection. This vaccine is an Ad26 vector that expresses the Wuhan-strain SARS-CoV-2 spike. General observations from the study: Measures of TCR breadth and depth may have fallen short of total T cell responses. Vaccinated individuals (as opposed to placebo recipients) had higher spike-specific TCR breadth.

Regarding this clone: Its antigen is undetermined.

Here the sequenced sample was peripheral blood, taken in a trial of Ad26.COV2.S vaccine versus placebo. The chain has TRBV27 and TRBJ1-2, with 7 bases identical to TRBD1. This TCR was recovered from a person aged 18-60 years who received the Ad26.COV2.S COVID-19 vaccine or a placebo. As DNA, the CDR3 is TGTGCCAGCAGTTACAGGGGTGTTGGGTATGGCTACACCTTC. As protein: CASSYRGVGYGYTF.